This T cell receptor (beta chain) was retrieved from a study of T cell repertoires in cytomegalovirus infection. Trimming pared 4 bases from V and 10 bases from J, leaving 9 bases between. This CDR3 region has 11 residues. Germline V gene lookup returns CDR1 SGHRS and CDR2 YFSETQ. TCRdb recomputed calls from the reads with MiXCR, one row per CDR3 protein. This table holds 200,000 to 250,000 distinct CDR3 sequences, 35% to 40% found once. Comments on this clonotype: Its target is unknown.

The sequence was collected from a human donor in good health (CMV status not recorded). Some clones in this sample may be carry-over from other donors' samples. The chain combines TRBV5-1 with TRBJ2-1; the D gene is possibly TRBD1 (5 bases). The sequences come from CD8+ T cells from cultured PBMCs, collected from culture after CMV antigen stimulation. CDR3 DNA sequence: TGCGCCAGCAGCCAGACAGAAGAGCAGTTCTTC. Translation gives CASSQTEEQFF. Together with reference TRBV5-1 and TRBJ2-1, the CDR3 gives the full variable domain: KAGVTQTPRYLIKTRGQQVTLSCSPISGHRSVSWYQQTPGQGLQFLFEYFSETQRNKGNFPGRFSGRQFSNSRSEMNVSTLELGDSALYLCASSQTEEQFFGPGTRLTVL.